The clone carrying this TCR beta chain showed up just once. Survey-level TCR beta sequencing used the immunoSEQ assay. The protocol was immunoSEQ multiplex PCR, while the TCRdb copy is restricted to in-frame clones and leaves out a portion. The top ten hold 4.4% of the sample, which has under 90,000 clones, around 93% seen once. The ends lost 2 bases at V and 2 bases at J; junction bases unmatched: 1. This CDR3 spans 14 amino acids. CDR1 and CDR2 (germline): MNHEY, SVGAGI. V usage is TRBV6-5 and J usage is TRBJ2-7; 9 bases are shared with TRBD1. The clonotype was recovered from a man between 35 and 55 years old with rheumatoid arthritis. Sequencing was done on a sample of PBMCs. This CDR3 is CASSYRDRAYEQYF. The CDR3 coding sequence is TGTGCCAGCAGTTACAGGGACAGGGCCTACGAGCAGTACTTC.